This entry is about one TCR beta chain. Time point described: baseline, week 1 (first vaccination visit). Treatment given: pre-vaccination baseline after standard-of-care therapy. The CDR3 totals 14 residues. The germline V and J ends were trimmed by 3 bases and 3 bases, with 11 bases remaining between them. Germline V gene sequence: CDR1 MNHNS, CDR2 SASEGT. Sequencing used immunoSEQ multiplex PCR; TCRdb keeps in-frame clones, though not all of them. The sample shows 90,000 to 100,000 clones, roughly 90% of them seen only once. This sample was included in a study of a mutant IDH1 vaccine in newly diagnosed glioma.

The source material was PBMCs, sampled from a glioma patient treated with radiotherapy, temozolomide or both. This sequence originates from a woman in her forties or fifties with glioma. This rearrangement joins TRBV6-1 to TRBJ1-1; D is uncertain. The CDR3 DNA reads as TGTGCCAGCAGTGAGAGAGTGCGTGACACTGAAGCTTTCTTT. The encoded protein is CASSERVRDTEAFF.